This TCR beta chain was documented in a study of blood T cell repertoires in COVID-19. Study-level background: Sites across the United States, Italy and Spain contributed samples from acute and convalescent COVID-19. PBMCs, B-cell-depleted T cells, or T cells were the source of the cDNA or gDNA that made up the material.

In the authors' workflow: Researchers report that nucleated cell counts were estimated from reference gene primer amplification. Here immunoSEQ multiplex PCR was the method, and the copy in TCRdb shows in-frame clones only, minus some. V and J calls and clone size come straight from that table; D and trimming were deduced from the DNA. This sample has just over 200,000 clones, with 70% to 90% found just once. V gave up 1 base and J gave up 5 bases; unmatched junction bases: 5. The CDR3 totals 16 residues. The germline CDR1 and CDR2 sequences are KGHDR and SFDVKD. The origin of this receptor is an elderly man with acute or convalescent COVID-19. V usage is TRBV24-1 and J usage is TRBJ2-1; 9 nucleotides agree with TRBD2. What was sequenced was peripheral blood. CDR3: CATSDFRGTSNNEQFF. CDR3 nucleotides: TGTGCCACCAGTGATTTTAGGGGGACTAGCAACAATGAGCAGTTCTTC.